The next 13 T cell receptor beta chains were all read from a single sample in a study of blood T cell repertoires in COVID-19. The protocol was immunoSEQ multiplex PCR, while the TCRdb copy is restricted to in-frame clones and leaves out a portion. The sample shows some 110,000 clones, roughly 80% of them seen only once. The sample consisted of peripheral blood. These receptors all come from a woman aged 80 or over with active or convalescent COVID-19.

The chain carries TRBV28 and TRBJ1-2; 8 bases map to TRBD1. V lost 8 bases to trimming and J lost 8 bases; unmatched junction nucleotides: 10. Per germline, CDR1 MDHEN and CDR2 SYDVKM. The CDR3 covers 13 residues. CDR3 region: CASHRQGFSGYTF. In nucleotides, the CDR3 is TGTGCCAGCCACCGACAGGGGTTCAGCGGCTACACCTTC.

The rearrangement uses TRBV6-5 and TRBJ1-2, with D possibly matching TRBD1 (6 bases). The CDR3 spans 13 residues. Germline V gene data show CDR1 as MNHEY and CDR2 as SVGAGI. V was trimmed by 6 bases and J by 6 bases, leaving 14 bases between them. CDR3 in DNA: TGTGCCAGCAGCCCCGACAGGAAGAATGGCTACACCTTC. It codes for CASSPDRKNGYTF.

The rearrangement uses TRBV27 and TRBJ2-7, with 9 bases identical to TRBD1. This CDR3 spans 14 amino acids. J lost 3 bases, V lost 6 bases, and 6 bases had no gene match. Germline V gene sequence: CDR1 MNHEY, CDR2 SMNVEV (reference sequence). CDR3 sequence (DNA): TGTGCCAGCAGCCTGGGACAGGGCTACTACGAGCAGTACTTC. Its translation is CASSLGQGYYEQYF.

The sample holds one count of this clone. The V gene is TRBV24-1, the J gene TRBJ2-3; TRBD1 matches 8 bases. V lost 4 bases, J lost 0 bases, and 8 bases stayed unmatched. The CDR3 totals 17 residues. The V gene's germline CDR1 is KGHDR and CDR2 SFDVKD. CDR3 DNA sequence: TGTGCCACCAGTGAAGGGACAGGTTTTACTAGCACAGATACGCAGTATTTT. Translating gives CATSEGTGFTSTDTQYF.

V usage is TRBV7-9 and J usage is TRBJ2-5; maybe TRBD2 (6 bases). There are 17 residues in the CDR3. Trimming cost V 1 base and J 1 base, with 16 bases left between them. CDR1 and CDR2 (germline): SEHNR, FQNEAQ (reference sequence). The chain's CDR3 is CASSLEGRGRLQETQYF. CDR3 sequence (DNA): TGTGCCAGCAGCTTAGAAGGGCGGGGCCGGCTCCAAGAGACCCAGTACTTC.

The chain recombines TRBV11-2 with TRBJ1-2, with D possibly TRBD1 on 6 matching bases. The CDR3 sequence is 16 residues long. V lost 5 bases and J 7 bases, leaving 23 bases between the germline ends. CDR1 is SGHAT, CDR2 FQNNGV, per germline. CDR3 protein: CASSRTSLQGVGGYTF. For the CDR3, the DNA is TGTGCCAGCAGCCGAACCTCTTTACAGGGAGTAGGTGGCTACACCTTC.

This clone appeared once. The chain employs TRBV6-5 and TRBJ1-4; TRBD1 is a possible D gene (5 bases). The germline V gene has CDR1 MNHEY and CDR2 SVGAGI. The CDR3 totals 14 residues. Trimming removed 7 bases at V and 4 bases at J, with 13 bases between. The CDR3: CASTEGGGNEKLFF. CDR3 sequence (DNA): TGTGCCAGCACCGAAGGCGGGGGTAATGAAAAACTGTTTTTT.

This rearrangement joins TRBV11-3 to TRBJ2-1, with D possibly TRBD2 on 6 matching bases. V was shortened by 4 bases and J by 4 bases, with 11 bases between the two germline ends. The germline V gene encodes CDR1 SGHNT and CDR2 YENEEA. This CDR3 is built from 14 residues. The CDR3 loop reads CASSSAGRYNEQFF. The CDR3 DNA is TGTGCCAGCAGCTCCGCGGGACGGTACAATGAGCAGTTCTTC.

V gene TRBV2 combines with J gene TRBJ2-1; TRBD1 might be the D (5 bases). CDR1 and CDR2 from the germline V gene are SNHLY and FYNNEI. This CDR3 is 15 amino acids long. V was clipped by 5 bases and J by 7 bases, with 18 bases between them. The CDR3 bases are TGTGCCAGCAGTCGGCAAGGGGCCCTTCATAATGAGCAGTTCTTC. As protein: CASSRQGALHNEQFF. Based on the CDR3 plus reference TRBV2 and TRBJ2-1, the full variable domain is EPEVTQTPSHQVTQMGQEVILRCVPISNHLYFYWYRQILGQKVEFLVSFYNNEISEKSEIFDDQFSVERPDGSNFTLKIRSTKLEDSAMYFCASSRQGALHNEQFFGPGTRLTVL.

The chain carries TRBV9 and TRBJ1-2; D remains ambiguous. Trimming stripped 4 bases from V and 2 bases from J, with 12 bases between. CDR3 length: 14 residues. The germline V gene has CDR1 SGDLS and CDR2 YYNGEE. CDR3 bases: TGTGCCAGCAGCTCACCCCAGGCAAACTATGGCTACACCTTC. Translation: CASSSPQANYGYTF.

This chain uses TRBV7-2 with TRBJ1-3; D is unclear. CDR3 size: 14 residues. Trimming stripped 3 bases from V and 1 base from J, with 7 bases between. Germline CDR1 is SGHTA and CDR2 is FQGNSA. The DNA of the CDR3 is TGTGCCAGCAGCTTGGGAGGGTCTGGAAACACCATATATTTT. The encoded protein is CASSLGGSGNTIYF.

This clone was seen just once. The J gene is TRBJ2-3, the V gene TRBV14, with TRBD1 identical over 8 bases. CDR1 SGHDN and CDR2 FVKESK come from the germline V gene. The CDR3 has 17 amino acids. Trimming at V came to 0 bases and at J to 4 bases, leaving 9 bases not matched to a gene. CDR3 protein: CASSQDLPGQGSDTQYF. The DNA for the CDR3 is TGTGCCAGCAGCCAAGATTTGCCCGGACAGGGTTCAGATACGCAGTATTTT.

V usage is TRBV30 and J usage is TRBJ1-2; tentatively, D is TRBD1 (6 bases). This CDR3 spans 14 amino acids. Looked up from germline, CDR1 is GTSNPN and CDR2 is SVGIG (reference sequence). V was pared by 0 bases and J by 0 bases, with 8 bases between. The CDR3 region is CAWSVNRANYGYTF. CDR3 DNA: TGTGCCTGGAGTGTTAACAGGGCTAACTATGGCTACACCTTC.